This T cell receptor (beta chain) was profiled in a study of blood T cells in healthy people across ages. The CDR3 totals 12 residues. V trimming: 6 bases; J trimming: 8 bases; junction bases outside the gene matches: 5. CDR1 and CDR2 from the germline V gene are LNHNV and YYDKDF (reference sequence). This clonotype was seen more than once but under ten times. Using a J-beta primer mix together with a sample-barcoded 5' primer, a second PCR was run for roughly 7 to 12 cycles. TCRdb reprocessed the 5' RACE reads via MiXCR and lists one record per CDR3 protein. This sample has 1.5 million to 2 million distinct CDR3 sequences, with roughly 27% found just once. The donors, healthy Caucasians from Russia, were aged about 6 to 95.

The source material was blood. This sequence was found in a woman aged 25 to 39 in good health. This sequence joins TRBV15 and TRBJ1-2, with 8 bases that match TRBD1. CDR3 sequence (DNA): TGTGCCACCAGACCCTCAGGGGGCGGCTACACCTTC. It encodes CATRPSGGGYTF.